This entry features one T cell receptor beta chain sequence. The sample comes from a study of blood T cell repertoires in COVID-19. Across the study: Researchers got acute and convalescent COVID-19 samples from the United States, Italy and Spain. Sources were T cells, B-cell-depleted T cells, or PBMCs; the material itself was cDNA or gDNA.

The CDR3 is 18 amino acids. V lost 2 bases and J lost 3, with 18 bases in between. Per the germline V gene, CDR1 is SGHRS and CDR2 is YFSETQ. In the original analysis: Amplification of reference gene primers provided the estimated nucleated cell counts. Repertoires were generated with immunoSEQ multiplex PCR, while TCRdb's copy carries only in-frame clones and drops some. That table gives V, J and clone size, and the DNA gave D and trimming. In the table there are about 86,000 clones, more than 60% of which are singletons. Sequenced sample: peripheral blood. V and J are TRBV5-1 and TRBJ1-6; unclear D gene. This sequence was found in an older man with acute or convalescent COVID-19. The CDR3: CASSFGRRVKDYNSPLHF. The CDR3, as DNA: TGCGCCAGCAGCTTCGGCAGGCGAGTGAAAGACTATAATTCACCCCTCCACTTT.